This section outlines one T cell receptor (beta chain) sequence together with its context. Its antigen target is currently unknown. No base quality values were provided; no much bigger clone lies one nucleotide off. The data belong to a study of blood T cell repertoires in COVID-19 (dated by TCRdb to the early 2020s). Notes on the research overall: The collaborator samples originated in the United States, Italy and Spain and spanned the acute and convalescent phases of COVID-19. The prospective study material was composed of cDNA or gDNA derived from T cells, B-cell-depleted T cells, or PBMCs. Subjects who had been exposed to COVID-19, were actively infected with it, or had recovered from it provided the deeply sampled blood TCRbeta repertoires that made up the dataset. The repertoires were released in a freely available public database intended as a resource for research on the immune response to SARS-CoV-2. The samples were drawn from two sources: the first 160 participants of the ongoing ImmuneRACE study, and over 1,000 subjects contributed by 6 global collaborators. A de-identified subject ID, COVID-19 status, age in years and sex were almost always included in the sample metadata. HLA class I and class II types, where available, came from metadata supplied by the sample provider rather than from assay-based typing. Study-wide findings and limitations: How much clinical and demographic metadata was included differed by source and by participant, and the metadata was provided uncurated.

TCRbeta CDR3 regions were amplified from genomic DNA by means of the immunoSEQ Assay, a bias-controlled multiplex PCR. On the study's bioinformatics: Nucleated cell counts per sample were estimated from amplification of reference gene primers within the assay. Sequence reads were collapsed and filtered to measure the absolute abundance of every unique TCRbeta CDR3 rearrangement. For each sample, productive Simpson clonality was calculated by taking the square root of Simpson's diversity index across productive rearrangements. In its TCRdb copy, this immuneACCESS table keeps in-frame sequences only and misses some clones. Where compared with another copy, unresolved V genes explain less than half of these, and the others have no known cause. V and J calls and clone size are copied from that table; D and trimming were computed from the DNA. This sample is represented by 130,000 or so clones; roughly 84% of them were singletons. Approximately 1.5% of the sample goes to the ten largest clones.

V sheds 6 bases and J sheds 6 bases, leaving 12 bases between their ends. Taken from cysteine to phenylalanine, the CDR3 has 13 residues. Kept here is only the CDR3 DNA, which spans 39 bases and is read in frame from base 1. Via the germline V gene, CDR1 is SGHTA and CDR2 FQGNSA. Each collaborating institution followed its own protocols to collect whole blood in K2EDTA tubes. Collaborator samples were shipped for TCRbeta analysis as frozen whole blood, isolated PBMCs, or DNA extracted from either sample type. The material sequenced was peripheral blood. Recombination linked TRBV7-2 to TRBJ1-5, and perhaps TRBD1 as D gene, on 5 matching bases. The sequence was collected from a man aged 55 to 70 with acute or convalescent COVID-19. The nucleotide sequence reads as follows: TGTGCCAGCAGTCTGACCGGGGGTCAGCCCCAGCATTTT. This translates into CASSLTGGQPQHF.